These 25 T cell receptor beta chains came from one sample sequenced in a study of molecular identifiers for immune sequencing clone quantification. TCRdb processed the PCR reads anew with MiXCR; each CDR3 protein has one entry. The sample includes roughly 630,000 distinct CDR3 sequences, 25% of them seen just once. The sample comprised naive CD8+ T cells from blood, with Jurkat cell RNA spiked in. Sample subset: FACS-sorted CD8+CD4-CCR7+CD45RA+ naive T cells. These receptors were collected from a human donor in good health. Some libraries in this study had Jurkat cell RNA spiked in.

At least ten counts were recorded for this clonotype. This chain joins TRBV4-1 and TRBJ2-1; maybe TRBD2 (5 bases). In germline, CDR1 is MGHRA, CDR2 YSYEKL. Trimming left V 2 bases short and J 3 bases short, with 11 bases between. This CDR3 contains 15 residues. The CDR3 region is CASSQNQRDYNEQFF. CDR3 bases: TGCGCCAGCAGCCAAAATCAGAGGGACTACAATGAGCAGTTCTTC.

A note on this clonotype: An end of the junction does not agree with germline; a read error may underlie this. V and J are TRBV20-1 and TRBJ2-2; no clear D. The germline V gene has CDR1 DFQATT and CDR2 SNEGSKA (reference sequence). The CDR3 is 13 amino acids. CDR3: CSAQTPNSGELFF. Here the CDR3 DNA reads TGCAGTGCCCAAACGCCGAACAGCGGGGAGCTGTTTTTT.

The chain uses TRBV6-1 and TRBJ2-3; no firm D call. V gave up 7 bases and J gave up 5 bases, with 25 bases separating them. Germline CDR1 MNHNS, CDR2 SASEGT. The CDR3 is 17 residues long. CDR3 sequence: CASNVDGTKAGIDTQYF. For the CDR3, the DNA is TGTGCCAGCAATGTAGACGGAACTAAAGCAGGTATAGATACGCAGTATTTT.

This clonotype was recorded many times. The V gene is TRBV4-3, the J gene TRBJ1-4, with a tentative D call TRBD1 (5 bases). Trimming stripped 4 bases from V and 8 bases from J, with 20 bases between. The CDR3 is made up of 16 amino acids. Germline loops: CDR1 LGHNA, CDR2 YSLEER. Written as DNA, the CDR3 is TGCGCCAGCAGCCCGGCAAAGGGGAACGAGGAGGAAAAACTGTTTTTT. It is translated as CASSPAKGNEEEKLFF.

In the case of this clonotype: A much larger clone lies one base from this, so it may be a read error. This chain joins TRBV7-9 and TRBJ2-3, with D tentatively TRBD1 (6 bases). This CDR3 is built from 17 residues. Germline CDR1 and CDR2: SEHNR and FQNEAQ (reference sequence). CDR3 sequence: CASSLGVRGRRTDMQYF. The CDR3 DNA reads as TGTGCCAGCAGCTTAGGGGTTAGAGGACGGAGGACAGATATGCAGTATTTT.

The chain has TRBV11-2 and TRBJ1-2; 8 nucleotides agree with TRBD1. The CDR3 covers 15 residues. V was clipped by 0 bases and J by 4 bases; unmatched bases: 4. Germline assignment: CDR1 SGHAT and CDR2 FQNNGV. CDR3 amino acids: CASSLDRGPAYGYTF. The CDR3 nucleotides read TGTGCCAGCAGCTTAGACAGGGGGCCTGCCTATGGCTACACCTTC. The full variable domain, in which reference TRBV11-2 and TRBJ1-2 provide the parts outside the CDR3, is EAGVAQSPRYKIIEKRQSVAFWCNPISGHATLYWYQQILGQGPKLLIQFQNNGVVDDSQLPKDRFSAERLKGVDSTLKIQPAKLEDSAVYLCASSLDRGPAYGYTFGSGTRLTVV.

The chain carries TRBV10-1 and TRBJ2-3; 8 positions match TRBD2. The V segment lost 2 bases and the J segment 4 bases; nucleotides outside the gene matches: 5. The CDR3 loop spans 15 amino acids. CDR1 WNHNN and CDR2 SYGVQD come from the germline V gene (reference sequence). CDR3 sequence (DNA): TGCGCCAGCAGTGAGACCGGGGGGGAGGCAGATACGCAGTATTTT. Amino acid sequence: CASSETGGEADTQYF.

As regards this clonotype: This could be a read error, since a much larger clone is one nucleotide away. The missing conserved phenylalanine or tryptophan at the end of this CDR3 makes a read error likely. Here the CDR3 reads CASSQAITANTEAFI. CDR3 nucleotide sequence: TGCGCCAGCAGCCAAGCGATCACAGCAAACACTGAAGCTTTCATT. The chain employs TRBV4-1 and TRBJ1-1, with D hard to call. The CDR3 extends over 15 amino acids. Trimming removed 1 base at V and 2 bases at J, with 11 bases between. Germline CDR1 is MGHRA and CDR2 is YSYEKL.

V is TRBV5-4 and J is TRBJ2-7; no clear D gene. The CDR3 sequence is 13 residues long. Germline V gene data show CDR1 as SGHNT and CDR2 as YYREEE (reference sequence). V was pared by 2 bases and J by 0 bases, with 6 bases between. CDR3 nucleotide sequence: TGTGCCAGCAGCTTCCGCAACTCCTACGAGCAGTACTTC. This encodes CASSFRNSYEQYF. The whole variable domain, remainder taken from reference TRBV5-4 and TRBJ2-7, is ETGVTQSPTHLIKTRGQQVTLRCSSQSGHNTVSWYQQALGQGPQFIFQYYREEENGRGNFPPRFSGLQFPNYSSELNVNALELDDSALYLCASSFRNSYEQYFGPGTRLTVT.

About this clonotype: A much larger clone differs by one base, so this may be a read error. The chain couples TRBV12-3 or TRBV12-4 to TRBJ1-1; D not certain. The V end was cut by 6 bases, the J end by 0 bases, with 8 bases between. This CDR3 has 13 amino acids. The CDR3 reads CASSRYMNTEAFF. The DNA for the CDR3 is TGTGCCAGCAGCCGGTATATGAACACTGAAGCTTTCTTT.

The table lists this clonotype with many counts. The CDR3 region has the DNA TGTGCCAGCAGTTCCGCAAGCCCTTACGAGCAGTACTTC. Its translation: CASSSASPYEQYF. The V and J genes are TRBV12-3 or TRBV12-4 and TRBJ2-7; D call uncertain. The CDR3 consists of 13 residues. V shed 4 bases and J shed 4 bases, with 11 bases lying between them.

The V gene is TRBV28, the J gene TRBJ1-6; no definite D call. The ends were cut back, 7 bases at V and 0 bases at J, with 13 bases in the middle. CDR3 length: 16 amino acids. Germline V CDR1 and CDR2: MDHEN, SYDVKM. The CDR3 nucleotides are TGTGCCAGCACCCGGACGGTGAGCTCCTATAATTCACCCCTCCACTTT. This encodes CASTRTVSSYNSPLHF.

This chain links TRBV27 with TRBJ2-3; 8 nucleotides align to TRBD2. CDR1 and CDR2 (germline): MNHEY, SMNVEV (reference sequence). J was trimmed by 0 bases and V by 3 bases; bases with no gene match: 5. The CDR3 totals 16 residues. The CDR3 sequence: CASSFGGGLSTDTQYF. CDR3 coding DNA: TGTGCCAGCAGTTTCGGCGGGGGGCTTAGCACAGATACGCAGTATTTT.

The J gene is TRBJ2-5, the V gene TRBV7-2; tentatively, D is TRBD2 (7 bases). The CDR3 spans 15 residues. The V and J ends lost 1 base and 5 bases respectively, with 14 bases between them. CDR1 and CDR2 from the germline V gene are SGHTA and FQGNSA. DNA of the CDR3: TGTGCCAGCAGCTTAGGATGGGGGGGCGGGGAGACCCAGTACTTC. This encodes CASSLGWGGGETQYF.

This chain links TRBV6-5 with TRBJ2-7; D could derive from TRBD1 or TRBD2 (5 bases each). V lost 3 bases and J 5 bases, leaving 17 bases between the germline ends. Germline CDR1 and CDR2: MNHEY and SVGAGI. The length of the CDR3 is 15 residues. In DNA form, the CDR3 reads TGTGCCAGCAGTTATCTGGGGCAGCGGTATGACGAGCAGTACTTC. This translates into CASSYLGQRYDEQYF.

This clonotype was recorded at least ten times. CDR3 sequence (DNA): TGTGCCAGCAGCGTAGGGACAGGGGGCGCAGGACTTTCACCCCTCCACTTT. Translating gives CASSVGTGGAGLSPLHF. The rearrangement joins TRBV9 to TRBJ1-6; TRBD1 aligns across 11 bases. Germline trimming cut 0 bases from V and 9 bases from J; bases unmatched to any gene: 8. There are 17 residues in the CDR3. Germline assignment: CDR1 SGDLS and CDR2 YYNGEE. The whole variable domain, filled in from reference TRBV9 and TRBJ1-6, reads DSGVTQTPKHLITATGQRVTLRCSPRSGDLSVYWYQQSLDQGLQFLIQYYNGEERAKGNILERFSAQQFPDLHSELNLSSLELGDSALYFCASSVGTGGAGLSPLHFGNGTRLTVT.

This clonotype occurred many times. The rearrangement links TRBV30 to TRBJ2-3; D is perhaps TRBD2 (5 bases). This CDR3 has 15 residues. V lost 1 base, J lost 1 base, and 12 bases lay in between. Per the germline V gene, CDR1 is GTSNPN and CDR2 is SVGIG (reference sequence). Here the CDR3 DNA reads TGTGCCTGGAGTGACGTACGGGGTGGCACAGATACGCAGTATTTT. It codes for CAWSDVRGGTDTQYF.

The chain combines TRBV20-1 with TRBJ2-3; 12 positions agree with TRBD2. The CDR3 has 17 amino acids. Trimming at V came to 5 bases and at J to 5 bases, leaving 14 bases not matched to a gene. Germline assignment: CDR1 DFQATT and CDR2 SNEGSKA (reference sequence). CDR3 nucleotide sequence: TGCAGTGCTGACGCTGGACTAGCGGGATCGTACAGAGATACGCAGTATTTT. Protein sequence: CSADAGLAGSYRDTQYF.

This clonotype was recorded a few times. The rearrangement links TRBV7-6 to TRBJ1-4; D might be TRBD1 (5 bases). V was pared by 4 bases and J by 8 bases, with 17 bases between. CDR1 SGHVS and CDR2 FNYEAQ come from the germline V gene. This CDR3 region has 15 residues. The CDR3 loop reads CASSSWDVAGEKLFF. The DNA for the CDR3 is TGTGCCAGCAGCTCCTGGGACGTAGCGGGGGAAAAACTGTTTTTT.

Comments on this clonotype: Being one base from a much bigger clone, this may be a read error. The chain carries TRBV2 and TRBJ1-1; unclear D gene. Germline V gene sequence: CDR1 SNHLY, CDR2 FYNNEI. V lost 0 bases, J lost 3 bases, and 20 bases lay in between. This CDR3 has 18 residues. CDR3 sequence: CASSEAPPAAEGDTEAFF. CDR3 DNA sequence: TGTGCCAGCAGTGAAGCGCCTCCGGCAGCCGAAGGAGACACTGAAGCTTTCTTT.

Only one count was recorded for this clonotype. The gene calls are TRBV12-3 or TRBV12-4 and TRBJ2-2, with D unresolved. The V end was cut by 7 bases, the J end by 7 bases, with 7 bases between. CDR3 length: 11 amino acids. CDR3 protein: CASTSFGELFF. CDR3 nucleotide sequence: TGTGCCAGCACCTCATTCGGGGAGCTGTTTTTT.

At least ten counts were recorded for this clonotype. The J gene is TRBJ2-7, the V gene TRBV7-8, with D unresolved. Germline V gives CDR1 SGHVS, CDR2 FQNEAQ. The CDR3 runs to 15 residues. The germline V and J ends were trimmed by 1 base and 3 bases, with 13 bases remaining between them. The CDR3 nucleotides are TGTGCCAGCAGCTTAGGAGGTCCCCCAGGCTACGAGCAGTACTTC. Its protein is CASSLGGPPGYEQYF.

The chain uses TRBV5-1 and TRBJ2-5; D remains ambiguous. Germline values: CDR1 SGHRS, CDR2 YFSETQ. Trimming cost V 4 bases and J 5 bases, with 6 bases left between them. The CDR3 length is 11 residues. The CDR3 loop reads CASSNEETQYF. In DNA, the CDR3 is TGCGCCAGCAGCAATGAGGAGACCCAGTACTTC.

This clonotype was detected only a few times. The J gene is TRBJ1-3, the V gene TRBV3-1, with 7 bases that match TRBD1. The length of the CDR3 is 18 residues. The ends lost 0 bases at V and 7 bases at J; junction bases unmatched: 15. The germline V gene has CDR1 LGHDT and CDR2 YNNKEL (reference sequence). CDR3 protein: CASSQETRDSLMVNTIYF. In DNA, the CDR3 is TGTGCCAGCAGCCAAGAGACCCGGGACAGCCTAATGGTCAACACCATATATTTT.

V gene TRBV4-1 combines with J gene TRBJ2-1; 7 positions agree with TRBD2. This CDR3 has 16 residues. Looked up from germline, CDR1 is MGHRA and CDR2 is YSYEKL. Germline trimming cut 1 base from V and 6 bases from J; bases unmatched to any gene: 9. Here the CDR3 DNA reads TGCGCCAGCAGCCAAGTTGGGAGCGGGGCGGGCAATGAGCAGTTCTTC. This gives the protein CASSQVGSGAGNEQFF.